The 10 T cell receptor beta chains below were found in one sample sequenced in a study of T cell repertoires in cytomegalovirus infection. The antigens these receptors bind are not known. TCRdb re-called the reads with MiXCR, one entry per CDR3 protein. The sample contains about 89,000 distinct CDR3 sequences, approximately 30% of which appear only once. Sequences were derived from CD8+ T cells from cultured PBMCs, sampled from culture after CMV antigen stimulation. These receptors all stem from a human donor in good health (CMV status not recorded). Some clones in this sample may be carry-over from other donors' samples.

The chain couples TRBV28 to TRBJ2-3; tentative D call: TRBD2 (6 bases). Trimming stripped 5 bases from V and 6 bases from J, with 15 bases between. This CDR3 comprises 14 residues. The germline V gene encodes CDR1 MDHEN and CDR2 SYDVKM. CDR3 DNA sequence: TGTGCCAGCAGTATCCTAGCGTGGGGCGATACGCAGTATTTT. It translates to CASSILAWGDTQYF.

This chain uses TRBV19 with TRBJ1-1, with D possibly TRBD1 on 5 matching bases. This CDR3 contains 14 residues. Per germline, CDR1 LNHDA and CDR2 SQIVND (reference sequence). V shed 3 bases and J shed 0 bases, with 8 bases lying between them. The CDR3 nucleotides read TGTGCCAGTAGTATTGGGGCAATGAACACTGAAGCTTTCTTT. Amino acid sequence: CASSIGAMNTEAFF.

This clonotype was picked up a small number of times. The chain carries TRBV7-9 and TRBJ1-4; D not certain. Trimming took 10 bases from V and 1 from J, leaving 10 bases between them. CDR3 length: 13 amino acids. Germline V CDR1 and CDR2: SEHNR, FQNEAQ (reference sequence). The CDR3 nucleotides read TGTGCCACCACCGGCGGAACTAATGAAAAACTGTTTTTT. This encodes CATTGGTNEKLFF.

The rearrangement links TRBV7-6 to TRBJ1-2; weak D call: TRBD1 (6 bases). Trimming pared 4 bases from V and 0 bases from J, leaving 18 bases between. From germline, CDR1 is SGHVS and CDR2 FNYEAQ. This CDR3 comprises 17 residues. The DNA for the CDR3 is TGTGCCAGCAGCTCCTCCCGGGCGGGGGGCCCTAACTATGGCTACACCTTC. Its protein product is CASSSSRAGGPNYGYTF.

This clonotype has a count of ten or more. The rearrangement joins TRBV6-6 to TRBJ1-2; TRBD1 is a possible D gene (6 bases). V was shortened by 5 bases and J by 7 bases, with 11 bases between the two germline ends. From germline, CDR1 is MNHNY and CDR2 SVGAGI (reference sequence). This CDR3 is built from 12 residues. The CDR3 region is CASSTTGFGYTF. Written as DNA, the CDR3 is TGTGCCAGCAGTACTACAGGGTTTGGCTACACCTTC.

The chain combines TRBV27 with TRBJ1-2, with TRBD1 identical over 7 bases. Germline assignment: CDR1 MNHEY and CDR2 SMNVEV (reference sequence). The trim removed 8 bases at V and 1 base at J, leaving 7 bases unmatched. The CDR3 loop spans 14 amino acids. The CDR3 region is CASWDHRGNYGYTF. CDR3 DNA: TGTGCCAGCTGGGACCACAGGGGTAACTATGGCTACACCTTC.

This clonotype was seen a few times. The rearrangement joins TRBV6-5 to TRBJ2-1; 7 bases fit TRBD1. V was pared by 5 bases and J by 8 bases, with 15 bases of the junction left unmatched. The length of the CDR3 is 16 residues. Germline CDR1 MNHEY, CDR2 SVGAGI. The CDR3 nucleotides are TGTGCCAGCAGTAGCGCACAGGGGCGCCCTACATATGAGCAGTTCTTC. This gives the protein CASSSAQGRPTYEQFF.

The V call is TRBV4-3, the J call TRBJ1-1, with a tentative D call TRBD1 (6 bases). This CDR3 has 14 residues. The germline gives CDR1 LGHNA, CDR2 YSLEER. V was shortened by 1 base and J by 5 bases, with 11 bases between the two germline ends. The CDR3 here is CASSQVGGKTEAFF. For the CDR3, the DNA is TGCGCCAGCAGCCAAGTGGGGGGCAAAACTGAAGCTTTCTTT.

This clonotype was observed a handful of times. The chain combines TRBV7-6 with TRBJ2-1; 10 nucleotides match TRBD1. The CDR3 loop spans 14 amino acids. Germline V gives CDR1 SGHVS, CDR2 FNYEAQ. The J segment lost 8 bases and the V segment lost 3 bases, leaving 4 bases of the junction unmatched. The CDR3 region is CASSLGTGVDEQFF. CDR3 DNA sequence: TGTGCCAGCAGCTTGGGGACAGGGGTTGATGAGCAGTTCTTC.

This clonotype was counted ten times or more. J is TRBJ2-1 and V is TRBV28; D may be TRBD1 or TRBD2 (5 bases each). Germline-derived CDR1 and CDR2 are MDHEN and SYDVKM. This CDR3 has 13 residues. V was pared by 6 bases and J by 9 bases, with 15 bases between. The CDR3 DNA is TGTGCCAGCAGCCTTGACGGGGACGGTGAGCAGTTCTTC. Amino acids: CASSLDGDGEQFF.